The 11 T cell receptor beta chains reported below all come from one sample, sequenced in a study of human T cells and chemical hapten exposure. Unfractionated whole blood yielded the extracted total RNA. From the 5' RACE reads, TCRdb called clonotypes with MiXCR, one entry per CDR3 protein. The sample lists about 80,000 distinct CDR3 sequences, around a sixth occurring once. These receptors were taken from a female donor in good health.

The chain is built from TRBV9 and TRBJ1-2, with D unclear. The V end was cut by 0 bases, the J end by 3 bases, with 9 bases between. The length of the CDR3 is 14 residues. CDR1 is SGDLS, CDR2 YYNGEE, per germline. In DNA form, the CDR3 reads TGTGCCAGCAGCGTAGAGGCCGGTTACTATGGCTACACCTTC. Amino acid sequence: CASSVEAGYYGYTF.

This clonotype appeared a few times. The CDR3 DNA is TGCAGTGCTTTCAGGGGGCCGCGAGAGACCCAGTACTTC. This translates into CSAFRGPRETQYF. The chain uses TRBV20-1 and TRBJ2-5, with 8 nucleotides matching TRBD1. J lost 4 bases, V lost 5 bases, and 6 bases had no gene match. The germline CDR1 and CDR2 sequences are DFQATT and SNEGSKA (reference sequence). The CDR3 extends over 13 amino acids.

V and J are TRBV5-1 and TRBJ1-1, with D unresolved. CDR1 is SGHRS and CDR2 is YFSETQ in the germline V gene. V was trimmed by 3 bases and J by 7 bases, leaving 7 bases between them. CDR3 length: 11 amino acids. The CDR3 loop is CASSYASEAFF. In DNA, the CDR3 is TGCGCCAGCAGCTATGCAAGTGAAGCTTTCTTT.

Turning to this clonotype: Sequence at one end of the junction differs from germline and may be a read error. V usage is TRBV12-3 or TRBV12-4 and J usage is TRBJ2-1; 12 nucleotides match TRBD2. The CDR3 consists of 13 residues. The CDR3 DNA reads TGTGCCAGCAGTCTAGCGGGAGGGCAAGTCCGGTTCTTC. This gives the protein CASSLAGGQVRFF.

The CDR3 here is CASSSRTGGQPQPQHF. The CDR3 nucleotides read TGTGCCAGCAGTTCGAGGACAGGAGGACAGCCTCAGCCCCAGCATTTT. The chain combines TRBV6-6 with TRBJ1-5, with TRBD1 identical over 7 bases. Trimming cost V 4 bases and J 6 bases; bases outside gene matches: 12. Germline lookup yields CDR1 MNHNY and CDR2 SVGAGI (reference sequence). The CDR3 consists of 16 residues.

This clonotype was found a few times. The chain couples TRBV6-5 to TRBJ1-1; TRBD1 matches 7 bases. CDR3 length: 15 residues. Germline trimming cut 2 bases from V and 7 bases from J; bases unmatched to any gene: 10. From germline, CDR1 is MNHEY and CDR2 SVGAGI. For the CDR3, the DNA is TGTGCCAGCAGTTACCAGCCAGGGGGTATCGATGAAGCTTTCTTT. It yields the protein CASSYQPGGIDEAFF.

Many counts were recorded for this clonotype. The chain recombines TRBV7-2 with TRBJ2-7; D gene ambiguous. Germline-derived CDR1 and CDR2 are SGHTA and FQGNSA. The V and J ends lost 1 base and 6 bases respectively, with 16 bases between them. The CDR3 consists of 15 residues. CDR3 protein: CASSLDPLTQVEQYF. The CDR3 nucleotides read TGTGCCAGCAGCTTAGACCCCTTGACCCAGGTCGAGCAGTACTTC.

This clonotype was counted only a few times. The rearrangement links TRBV20-1 to TRBJ1-1, with 10 bases identical to TRBD1. Germline V CDR1 and CDR2: DFQATT, SNEGSKA (reference sequence). The CDR3 extends over 14 amino acids. The trim removed 6 bases at V and 1 base at J, leaving 5 bases unmatched. This chain's CDR3 is CSARQGAKNTEAFF. The CDR3 nucleotides read TGCAGTGCAAGACAGGGGGCGAAGAACACTGAAGCTTTCTTT.

This clonotype turned up a few times. The chain carries TRBV30 and TRBJ1-3; 9 bases map to TRBD1. Germline assignment: CDR1 GTSNPN and CDR2 SVGIG (reference sequence). The CDR3 spans 17 residues. Trimming at V came to 0 bases and at J to 2 bases, leaving 8 bases not matched to a gene. The DNA of the CDR3 is TGTGCCTGGAGTGTTTCCGGGACAGGGTTTACTGGAAACACCATATATTTT. As protein: CAWSVSGTGFTGNTIYF.

The sample holds a few counts of this clonotype. The V gene is TRBV23-1, the J gene TRBJ2-7; D is undetermined. TRBV23-1 is known as an ORF, though its function is uncertain. This CDR3 contains 19 residues. Trimming removed 2 bases at V and 2 bases at J, with 25 bases between. The CDR3 region is CASSQEKWLFGPFPYEQYF. As DNA, the CDR3 is TGCGCCAGCAGTCAAGAAAAGTGGCTGTTCGGCCCCTTCCCCTACGAGCAGTACTTC.

V gene TRBV30 combines with J gene TRBJ1-2; D gene unclear. V lost 2 bases to trimming and J lost 5 bases, with 6 bases between them. The CDR3 has 11 residues. CDR1 GTSNPN and CDR2 SVGIG come from the germline V gene (reference sequence). CDR3 region: CAWSMGYGYTF. The DNA for the CDR3 is TGTGCCTGGAGTATGGGGTATGGCTACACCTTC.